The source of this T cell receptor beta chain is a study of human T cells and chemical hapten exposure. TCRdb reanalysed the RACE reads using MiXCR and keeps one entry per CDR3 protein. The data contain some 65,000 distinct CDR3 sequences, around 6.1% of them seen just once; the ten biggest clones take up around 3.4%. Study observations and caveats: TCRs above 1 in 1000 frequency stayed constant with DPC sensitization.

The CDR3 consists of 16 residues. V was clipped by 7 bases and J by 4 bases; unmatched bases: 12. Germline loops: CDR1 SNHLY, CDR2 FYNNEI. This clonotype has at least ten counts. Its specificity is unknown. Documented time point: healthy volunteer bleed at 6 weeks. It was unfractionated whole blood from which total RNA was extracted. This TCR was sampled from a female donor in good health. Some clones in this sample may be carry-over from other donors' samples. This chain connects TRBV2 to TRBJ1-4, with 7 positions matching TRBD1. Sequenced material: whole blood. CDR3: CASKSIGRQGNEKLFF. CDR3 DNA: TGTGCCAGCAAAAGCATAGGTCGACAGGGTAATGAAAAACTGTTTTTT.